This entry describes one T cell receptor (beta chain). In this sample, this clonotype turned up many times. It has no known antigen specificity. Base qualities are not provided; no much larger clone lies one nucleotide away. This entry comes from a study of T cell repertoires in cytomegalovirus infection (dated by TCRdb to between 2017 and 2020). In terms of the full investigation: Because public TCR beta signatures pointed to carriage of CMV infection together with the matching HLA type, the HLA type of each donor mattered for the analysis.

What the research found in general, with its limitations: The ex vivo response was dominated by HLA-C-restricted CMV-specific TCR beta clonotypes, which also provided the single most frequent clonotype in two of eight donors. In both this cohort and an independent roughly 330-donor cohort, the cumulative frequency of public TCR beta family members distinguished carriers of CMV infection plus the relevant HLA type.

CDR1 and CDR2 were assigned from the germline V gene as SGHTA and FQGNSA. The trim is 2 bases for V and 6 bases for J, with a gap of 7 bases between the germline ends. The CDR3 covers 13 residues, taking in both the cysteine and the phenylalanine. The only DNA kept is the CDR3, 39 bases in frame from the first base. Sequencer: Illumina HiSeq 1500. TCRdb passed the public sequencing reads through fastp at Q25 and MiXCR, retaining productive beta sequences. Here each entry gathers all rows of one CDR3 protein and keeps the most common genes and DNA. The sample table contains some 220,000 distinct CDR3 sequences; only one count was recorded for approximately 6.7% of them. The top ten hold around 6% of the sample.

This clonotype was obtained from a human donor in good health (CMV status not recorded). Some clones in this sample may be carry-over from other donors' samples. The V and J genes are TRBV7-2 and TRBJ2-2, with the D gene uncertain. The sequenced sample consisted of PBMCs. The DNA reads as follows: TGTGCCAGCAGCTTAATAGGTGCCGGGGAGCTGTTTTTT. It specifies CASSLIGAGELFF. With the rest looked up from the reference TRBV7-2 and TRBJ2-2 genes rather than sequenced, the full variable domain is GAGVSQSPSNKVTEKGKDVELRCDPISGHTALYWYRQSLGQGLEFLIYFQGNSAPDKSGLPSDRFSAERTGGSVSTLTIQRTQQEDSAVYLCASSLIGAGELFFGEGSRLTVL.